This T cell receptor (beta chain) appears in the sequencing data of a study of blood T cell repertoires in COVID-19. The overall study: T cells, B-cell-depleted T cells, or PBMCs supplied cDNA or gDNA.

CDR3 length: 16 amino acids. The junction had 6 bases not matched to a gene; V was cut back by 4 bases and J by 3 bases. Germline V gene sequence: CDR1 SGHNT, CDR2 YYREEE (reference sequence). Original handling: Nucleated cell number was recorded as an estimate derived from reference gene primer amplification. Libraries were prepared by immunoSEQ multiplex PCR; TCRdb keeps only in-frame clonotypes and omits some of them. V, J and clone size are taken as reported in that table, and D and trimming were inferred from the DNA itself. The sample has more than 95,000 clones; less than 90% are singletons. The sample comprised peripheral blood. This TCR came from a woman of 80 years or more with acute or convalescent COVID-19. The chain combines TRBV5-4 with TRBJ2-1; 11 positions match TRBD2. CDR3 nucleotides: TGTGCCAGCAGCGCCTCACTAGCGGGGGACTACAATGAGCAGTTCTTC. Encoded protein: CASSASLAGDYNEQFF.